These T cell receptor beta chains were read from a single sample in a study of cytomegalovirus exposure and HLA in healthy donors. Produced via immunoSEQ multiplex PCR; TCRdb's table is partial and in-frame only. The table lists roughly 160,000 clones, roughly 80% of them singletons. What was sequenced was PBMCs. The source is a man aged 40-49 years in good health and CMV-seronegative. Both conserved end residues are part of each CDR3. Fields, in order: clone size, J gene, D gene, V gene, CDR3 protein, CDR3 DNA. A D gene is named only where the DNA matches it firmly. Clone size appears in some rows only: once, few, many, or a class for an expanded clone.

clone size: NA
J gene: TRBJ2-1
D gene: TRBD2
V gene: TRBV5-6
CDR3 protein: CASSLLAGGLNEQFF
CDR3 DNA: TGTGCCAGCAGCTTACTAGCGGGGGGCTTAAATGAGCAGTTCTTC

clone size: NA
J gene: TRBJ2-1
D gene: NA
V gene: TRBV7-8
CDR3 protein: CASSFRGNEQFF
CDR3 DNA: TGTGCCAGCAGCTTTAGAGGCAATGAGCAGTTCTTC

clone size: NA
J gene: TRBJ2-7
D gene: TRBD1
V gene: TRBV6-6
CDR3 protein: CASSSGTGLYEQYF
CDR3 DNA: TGTGCCAGCAGTTCCGGGACAGGGTTATACGAGCAGTACTTC

clone size: NA
J gene: TRBJ2-3
D gene: TRBD1
V gene: TRBV18
CDR3 protein: CASSPNRQGAKDTQYF
CDR3 DNA: TGTGCCAGCTCACCAAATCGACAGGGGGCGAAAGATACGCAGTATTTT

clone size: NA
J gene: TRBJ2-1
D gene: TRBD1
V gene: TRBV9
CDR3 protein: CASSTGGAPNEQFF
CDR3 DNA: TGTGCCAGCAGCACAGGGGGCGCTCCAAATGAGCAGTTCTTC

clone size: NA
J gene: TRBJ2-1
D gene: TRBD2
V gene: TRBV10-1
CDR3 protein: CASPGLACNEQFF
CDR3 DNA: TGCGCCAGTCCGGGACTAGCTTGCAATGAGCAGTTCTTC

clone size: once
J gene: TRBJ1-6
D gene: NA
V gene: TRBV19
CDR3 protein: CASSMGGGNSPLHF
CDR3 DNA: TGTGCCAGTAGTATGGGCGGGGGGAATTCACCCCTCCACTTT

clone size: NA
J gene: TRBJ2-5
D gene: TRBD1
V gene: TRBV7-9
CDR3 protein: CSSSLDRGGETQYF
CDR3 DNA: TGTTCCAGCAGCTTGGACAGGGGGGGCGAGACCCAGTACTTC

clone size: NA
J gene: TRBJ2-7
D gene: NA
V gene: TRBV11-1
CDR3 protein: CASSWGIGYEQYF
CDR3 DNA: TGTGCCAGCAGCTGGGGCATTGGCTACGAGCAGTACTTC

clone size: NA
J gene: TRBJ1-6
D gene: TRBD1
V gene: TRBV6-5
CDR3 protein: CASGRDRANSPLHF
CDR3 DNA: TGTGCCAGCGGTCGGGACAGAGCTAATTCACCCCTCCACTTT

clone size: NA
J gene: TRBJ1-2
D gene: NA
V gene: TRBV19
CDR3 protein: CASSTRTDSTGYGYTF
CDR3 DNA: TGTGCCAGTAGTACGCGGACAGACTCTACTGGCTATGGCTACACCTTC

clone size: NA
J gene: TRBJ1-1
D gene: NA
V gene: TRBV7-9
CDR3 protein: CASSPRDGGGTEAFF
CDR3 DNA: TGTGCCAGCAGCCCCAGAGACGGGGGGGGAACTGAAGCTTTCTTT

clone size: NA
J gene: TRBJ2-7
D gene: NA
V gene: TRBV27
CDR3 protein: CASSLKGAYEQYF
CDR3 DNA: TGTGCCAGCAGTTTAAAAGGGGCCTACGAGCAGTACTTC

clone size: NA
J gene: TRBJ1-3
D gene: NA
V gene: TRBV6-4
CDR3 protein: CASSDYPSSGNTIYF
CDR3 DNA: TGTGCCAGCAGTGACTATCCGAGCTCTGGAAACACCATATATTTT

clone size: NA
J gene: TRBJ2-5
D gene: NA
V gene: TRBV4-1
CDR3 protein: CASSQGRAPQETQYF
CDR3 DNA: TGCGCCAGCAGCCAAGGCAGGGCCCCCCAAGAGACCCAGTACTTC

clone size: once
J gene: TRBJ2-3
D gene: TRBD2
V gene: TRBV7-9
CDR3 protein: CSSSLGGTSGTDTQYF
CDR3 DNA: TGTTCCAGCAGCTTGGGGGGGACTAGCGGCACAGATACGCAGTATTTT

clone size: few
J gene: TRBJ1-2
D gene: NA
V gene: TRBV4-3
CDR3 protein: CASSQTDSALYGYTF
CDR3 DNA: TGCGCCAGCAGCCAAACCGACAGTGCACTCTATGGCTACACCTTC

clone size: NA
J gene: TRBJ2-3
D gene: TRBD2
V gene: TRBV19
CDR3 protein: CASSTGGYETDTQYF
CDR3 DNA: TGTGCCAGTAGTACGGGGGGGTACGAAACAGATACGCAGTATTTT

clone size: once
J gene: TRBJ2-7
D gene: NA
V gene: TRBV7-6
CDR3 protein: CASSWKRGTPDSYEQYF
CDR3 DNA: TGTGCCAGCAGCTGGAAAAGGGGCACCCCCGACTCCTACGAGCAGTACTTC

clone size: NA
J gene: TRBJ1-2
D gene: TRBD1
V gene: TRBV5-1
CDR3 protein: CASSSGDSRFYGYTF
CDR3 DNA: TGCGCCAGCAGTTCTGGGGACAGCCGATTTTATGGCTACACCTTC

clone size: NA
J gene: TRBJ1-6
D gene: TRBD1
V gene: TRBV6-5
CDR3 protein: CASRGGTADNSPLHF
CDR3 DNA: TGTGCCAGCAGGGGTGGGACAGCCGATAATTCACCCCTCCACTTT

clone size: NA
J gene: TRBJ1-2
D gene: NA
V gene: TRBV29-1
CDR3 protein: CSVDFGLYGYTF
CDR3 DNA: TGCAGCGTTGACTTCGGACTCTATGGCTACACCTTC

clone size: few
J gene: TRBJ2-7
D gene: TRBD1
V gene: TRBV5-4
CDR3 protein: CASSSQGVSYEQYF
CDR3 DNA: TGTGCCAGCAGCTCCCAGGGGGTCTCCTACGAGCAGTACTTC

clone size: NA
J gene: TRBJ2-5
D gene: NA
V gene: TRBV21-1
CDR3 protein: CASSKKREGASGETQYF
CDR3 DNA: TGTGCCAGCAGCAAAAAGCGGGAGGGGGCCTCCGGAGAGACCCAGTACTTC

clone size: NA
J gene: TRBJ1-6
D gene: TRBD1
V gene: TRBV2
CDR3 protein: CASRAGTGVYNSPLHF
CDR3 DNA: TGTGCCAGCAGAGCCGGGACAGGGGTCTATAATTCACCCCTCCACTTT

clone size: NA
J gene: TRBJ2-5
D gene: TRBD2
V gene: TRBV5-5
CDR3 protein: CASSLARLAGYQETQYF
CDR3 DNA: TGTGCCAGCAGCTTGGCTCGCCTAGCGGGTTACCAAGAGACCCAGTACTTC

clone size: NA
J gene: TRBJ2-1
D gene: TRBD1
V gene: TRBV14
CDR3 protein: CASSPMTGEFYNEQFF
CDR3 DNA: TGTGCCAGCAGCCCCATGACAGGGGAATTTTACAATGAGCAGTTCTTC

clone size: few
J gene: TRBJ1-1
D gene: NA
V gene: TRBV7-8
CDR3 protein: CASSSDSLEAFF
CDR3 DNA: TGTGCCAGCAGCTCGGACAGCCTTGAAGCTTTCTTT

clone size: NA
J gene: TRBJ2-2
D gene: NA
V gene: TRBV27
CDR3 protein: CASTRTDHRELFF
CDR3 DNA: TGTGCCAGCACAAGGACAGACCACCGGGAGCTGTTTTTT

clone size: NA
J gene: TRBJ1-5
D gene: NA
V gene: TRBV28
CDR3 protein: CAGAAGNQPQHF
CDR3 DNA: TGTGCCGGCGCCGCGGGCAATCAGCCCCAGCATTTT

clone size: NA
J gene: TRBJ2-3
D gene: NA
V gene: TRBV5-1
CDR3 protein: CASSLAGYPSTDTQYF
CDR3 DNA: TGCGCCAGCAGCTTGGCGGGGTACCCTAGCACAGATACGCAGTATTTT

clone size: NA
J gene: TRBJ2-3
D gene: NA
V gene: TRBV19
CDR3 protein: CASSVRTDTQYF
CDR3 DNA: TGTGCCAGTAGTGTCCGGACAGATACGCAGTATTTT

clone size: NA
J gene: TRBJ2-7
D gene: TRBD2
V gene: TRBV7-2
CDR3 protein: CASSLALTSGGNLYEQYF
CDR3 DNA: TGTGCCAGCAGCTTAGCACTGACTAGCGGGGGGAATCTCTACGAGCAGTACTTC

clone size: NA
J gene: TRBJ1-1
D gene: TRBD1
V gene: TRBV7-2
CDR3 protein: CASSLAQGASTEAFF
CDR3 DNA: TGTGCCAGCAGCTTAGCGCAGGGGGCAAGCACTGAAGCTTTCTTT

clone size: NA
J gene: TRBJ2-2
D gene: NA
V gene: TRBV30
CDR3 protein: CAWRGARTGELFF
CDR3 DNA: TGTGCCTGGCGCGGGGCGCGAACCGGGGAGCTGTTTTTT

clone size: NA
J gene: TRBJ1-6
D gene: TRBD1
V gene: TRBV6-1
CDR3 protein: CASSEVPRGAYSPLHF
CDR3 DNA: TGTGCCAGCAGTGAAGTCCCCAGGGGGGCGTACTCACCCCTCCACTTT

clone size: NA
J gene: TRBJ1-1
D gene: NA
V gene: TRBV6-1
CDR3 protein: CAGKRDNPTEAFF
CDR3 DNA: TGTGCCGGCAAAAGGGACAACCCCACTGAAGCTTTCTTT

clone size: NA
J gene: TRBJ1-2
D gene: NA
V gene: TRBV27
CDR3 protein: CASSLSSPGDPYGYTF
CDR3 DNA: TGTGCCAGCAGTTTATCGAGCCCGGGGGACCCTTATGGCTACACCTTC

clone size: NA
J gene: TRBJ1-1
D gene: NA
V gene: TRBV12-5
CDR3 protein: CASGFSGLDKLMNTEAFF
CDR3 DNA: TGTGCTAGTGGCTTTTCTGGTCTGGACAAACTCATGAACACTGAAGCTTTCTTT

clone size: few
J gene: TRBJ1-1
D gene: TRBD1
V gene: TRBV28
CDR3 protein: CASSFFQGAFGVTEAFF
CDR3 DNA: TGTGCCAGCAGTTTCTTCCAGGGGGCGTTTGGCGTCACTGAAGCTTTCTTT

clone size: NA
J gene: TRBJ2-7
D gene: TRBD1
V gene: TRBV15
CDR3 protein: CATSRPGTGIYEQYF
CDR3 DNA: TGTGCCACCAGCAGACCTGGGACAGGAATCTACGAGCAGTACTTC

clone size: NA
J gene: TRBJ1-5
D gene: NA
V gene: TRBV28
CDR3 protein: CASSFSLAGNQPQHF
CDR3 DNA: TGTGCCAGCAGTTTCTCTTTGGCAGGGAATCAGCCCCAGCATTTT

clone size: NA
J gene: TRBJ2-7
D gene: NA
V gene: TRBV9
CDR3 protein: CASSDQSNRDEQYF
CDR3 DNA: TGTGCCAGCAGCGACCAATCAAACAGGGACGAGCAGTACTTC

clone size: NA
J gene: TRBJ1-1
D gene: NA
V gene: TRBV18
CDR3 protein: CAGQGGGTEAFF
CDR3 DNA: TGTGCCGGTCAAGGGGGAGGGACTGAAGCTTTCTTT

clone size: NA
J gene: TRBJ1-2
D gene: TRBD1
V gene: TRBV2
CDR3 protein: CASSAGQGLYGYTF
CDR3 DNA: TGTGCCAGCAGCGCGGGACAGGGTCTCTATGGCTACACCTTC

clone size: once
J gene: TRBJ1-1
D gene: TRBD1
V gene: TRBV29-1
CDR3 protein: CSAGTANTEAFF
CDR3 DNA: TGCAGCGCCGGGACAGCGAACACTGAAGCTTTCTTT

clone size: once
J gene: TRBJ2-3
D gene: TRBD2
V gene: TRBV6-5
CDR3 protein: CASSRRAGGKAQYF
CDR3 DNA: TGTGCCAGCAGTCGCCGGGCGGGGGGGAAAGCGCAGTATTTT

clone size: NA
J gene: TRBJ2-3
D gene: TRBD1
V gene: TRBV30
CDR3 protein: CAWSPGGDTQYF
CDR3 DNA: TGTGCCTGGAGCCCAGGGGGAGATACGCAGTATTTT

clone size: NA
J gene: TRBJ1-3
D gene: NA
V gene: TRBV30
CDR3 protein: CAGRLRSGNTIYF
CDR3 DNA: TGTGCGGGGAGACTCCGCTCTGGAAACACCATATATTTT

clone size: NA
J gene: TRBJ1-1
D gene: NA
V gene: TRBV11-3
CDR3 protein: CASSRQINTEAFF
CDR3 DNA: TGTGCCAGCAGCCGACAGATAAACACTGAAGCTTTCTTT

clone size: NA
J gene: TRBJ2-7
D gene: NA
V gene: TRBV5-6
CDR3 protein: CASSLAGITYEQYF
CDR3 DNA: TGTGCCAGCAGCTTGGCAGGAATTACCTACGAGCAGTACTTC

clone size: NA
J gene: TRBJ2-7
D gene: TRBD1
V gene: TRBV6-6
CDR3 protein: CASSDRVRGFSEQYF
CDR3 DNA: TGTGCCAGCAGTGACAGGGTTCGGGGTTTTTCCGAGCAGTACTTC

clone size: NA
J gene: TRBJ1-6
D gene: NA
V gene: TRBV18
CDR3 protein: CASSPENNSPLHF
CDR3 DNA: TGTGCCAGCTCACCAGAGAATAATTCACCCCTCCACTTT

clone size: NA
J gene: TRBJ2-5
D gene: NA
V gene: TRBV2
CDR3 protein: CASSEARQTQKPETQYF
CDR3 DNA: TGTGCCAGCAGTGAAGCACGACAGACCCAAAAACCAGAGACCCAGTACTTC

clone size: few
J gene: TRBJ1-5
D gene: TRBD1
V gene: TRBV4-2
CDR3 protein: CASSQKHDRGYQPQHF
CDR3 DNA: TGTGCCAGCAGCCAAAAACACGACAGGGGCTATCAGCCCCAGCATTTT

clone size: NA
J gene: TRBJ2-5
D gene: NA
V gene: TRBV7-6
CDR3 protein: CASSLARGNVETQYF
CDR3 DNA: TGTGCCAGCAGCTTAGCGCGAGGGAATGTGGAGACCCAGTACTTC

clone size: once
J gene: TRBJ2-2
D gene: NA
V gene: TRBV5-1
CDR3 protein: CASSLGSGVGELFF
CDR3 DNA: TGCGCCAGCAGCTTGGGTTCAGGGGTCGGGGAGCTGTTTTTT

clone size: once
J gene: TRBJ2-6
D gene: NA
V gene: TRBV2
CDR3 protein: CASSERGTGANVLTF
CDR3 DNA: TGTGCCAGCAGTGAACGGGGTACTGGGGCCAACGTCCTGACTTTC

clone size: NA
J gene: TRBJ1-1
D gene: TRBD1
V gene: TRBV12-5
CDR3 protein: CASGFSGQGTEAFF
CDR3 DNA: TGTGCTAGTGGTTTCTCGGGACAGGGGACTGAAGCTTTCTTT